This T cell receptor beta chain stems from a study of CD8+ T cells in alopecia areata. Isolated RNA was reverse transcribed into cDNA used as the sequencing template. The table came from immunoSEQ multiplex PCR; TCRdb's copy has only in-frame clones and leaves some out. The repertoire consists of some 200,000 clones, with more than 55% occurring once and the leading ten covering less than 4%. Study outcomes and limitations: Alopecia totalis/universalis scalp especially showed more expanded CD8+ clones than normal scalp.

Details on this clone: Its antigen is not identified.

Sample treatment: oral pan-JAK inhibitor, 5-10 mg twice daily. The sample here was CD4+ T cells sorted from blood, taken at week 4, from a patient treated with tofacitinib. The TCR sequence derives from a human donor with alopecia areata.

The DNA of the CDR3 is TGTGCCAGCAGTTCCGGGACCGGCAAGAGGGAGCAGTACTTC. Protein: CASSSGTGKREQYF. The rearrangement uses TRBV28 and TRBJ2-7; D could derive from TRBD1 or TRBD2 (5 bases each). CDR1 MDHEN and CDR2 SYDVKM come from the germline V gene. The V end lost 4 bases, the J end lost 7 bases, and 17 bases lay between the germline ends. CDR3 length: 14 residues.